The 10 T cell receptor beta chains in this list originate from one sample, sequenced in a study of T cell responses to AZD1222 COVID-19 vaccine. The table came from immunoSEQ multiplex PCR; TCRdb's copy has only in-frame clones and leaves some out. The sample records about 97,000 clones, roughly 88% being singletons. This sample comprised peripheral blood, obtained on day 0 of AZD1222 vaccination. The receptors derive from an adult in good health.

V is TRBV5-4 and J is TRBJ2-5, with 9 bases matching TRBD2. CDR3 length: 14 residues. The V gene end was trimmed by 4 bases and the J gene end by 5 bases; junction bases not matched to a gene: 6. Germline V lookup: CDR1 SGHNT, CDR2 YYREEE (reference sequence). CDR3 DNA sequence: TGTGCCAGCAGCCCGGGACTAGCAATGGAGACCCAGTACTTC. Encoded protein: CASSPGLAMETQYF.

The V call is TRBV19, the J call TRBJ1-1; D not resolved. This CDR3 contains 12 residues. In germline, CDR1 is LNHDA, CDR2 SQIVND (reference sequence). V was trimmed by 5 bases and J by 1 base, leaving 5 bases between them. The CDR3 here is CASSWPNTEAFF. In DNA, the CDR3 is TGTGCCAGTAGTTGGCCGAACACTGAAGCTTTCTTT.

The sample holds one count of this clone. V is TRBV2 and J is TRBJ1-1, with unresolved D. Germline V gene data show CDR1 as SNHLY and CDR2 as FYNNEI. The V and J ends lost 6 bases and 1 base respectively, with 15 bases between them. The CDR3 is made up of 15 amino acids. As DNA, the CDR3 is TGTGCCAGCAGCGCGGACGAAAAGGGGAACACTGAAGCTTTCTTT. Translating gives CASSADEKGNTEAFF.

The genes are TRBV2 and TRBJ2-2; weak D call: TRBD1 (5 bases). Looked up from germline, CDR1 is SNHLY and CDR2 is FYNNEI. The CDR3 has 13 amino acids. Trimming removed 6 bases at V and 1 base at J, with 6 bases between. The CDR3 loop is CASRQGNTGELFF. The CDR3 bases are TGTGCCAGCAGGCAGGGGAACACCGGGGAGCTGTTTTTT.

V gene TRBV6-5 combines with J gene TRBJ1-4; TRBD1 is a possible D gene (5 bases). The CDR3 is 14 amino acids. Germline V lookup: CDR1 MNHEY, CDR2 SVGAGI. Between the trimmed V and J ends, which lost 8 bases and 7 bases, there was a span of 17 bases. The CDR3 loop reads CASGVGLLIEKLFF. The DNA of the CDR3 is TGTGCCAGCGGGGTGGGACTGTTGATTGAAAAACTGTTTTTT.

Only a few counts were recorded for this clone. The chain joins TRBV29-1 to TRBJ1-1; the match to TRBD1 covers 8 bases. Germline values: CDR1 SQVTM, CDR2 ANQGSEA. The CDR3 covers 14 residues. V gave up 1 base and J gave up 4 bases; unmatched junction bases: 5. CDR3 sequence reads: CSVEGQGRATEAFF. The CDR3, as DNA: TGCAGCGTTGAAGGACAGGGGCGGGCCACTGAAGCTTTCTTT.

This chain links TRBV30 with TRBJ1-2, with TRBD1 identical over 7 bases. The ends lost 2 bases at V and 5 bases at J; junction bases unmatched: 5. The CDR3 is 13 amino acids. Germline values: CDR1 GTSNPN, CDR2 SVGIG (reference sequence). CDR3 nucleotide sequence: TGTGCCTGGAGTACAGGGGAATGGTATGGCTACACCTTC. Encoded protein: CAWSTGEWYGYTF.

The chain carries TRBV4-3 and TRBJ2-3; perhaps TRBD1 as D (6 bases). This CDR3 region has 14 residues. Trimming stripped 3 bases from V and 5 bases from J, with 12 bases between. The germline gives CDR1 LGHNA, CDR2 YSLEER. The CDR3 DNA is TGCGCCAGCAGCCACGAGCAGGGGAGAGATACGCAGTATTTT. This encodes CASSHEQGRDTQYF.

This chain links TRBV29-1 with TRBJ1-4; D is unresolved. Germline V gene lookup returns CDR1 SQVTM and CDR2 ANQGSEA. V lost 4 bases to trimming and J lost 13 bases, with 13 bases between them. The CDR3 runs 11 residues. CDR3: CSVVRGEGLFF. The CDR3 nucleotides read TGCAGCGTTGTACGGGGAGAGGGACTGTTTTTT.

The chain carries TRBV30 and TRBJ1-2; TRBD1 agrees at 9 bases. Trimming cost V 7 bases and J 4 bases; bases outside gene matches: 13. Germline V CDR1 and CDR2: GTSNPN, SVGIG (reference sequence). The CDR3 extends over 15 amino acids. CDR3 protein: CAYGQGLVVVYGYTF. CDR3 DNA sequence: TGTGCCTATGGACAGGGGCTCGTAGTGGTCTATGGCTACACCTTC. The full variable domain, its missing parts supplied by reference TRBV30 and TRBJ1-2, is SQTIHQWPATLVQPVGSPLSLECTVEGTSNPNLYWYRQAAGRGLQLLFYSVGIGQISSEVPQNLSASRPQDRQFILSSKKLLLSDSGFYLCAYGQGLVVVYGYTFGSGTRLTVV.